This T cell receptor beta chain comes out of a study of T cells after yellow fever vaccination. This clonotype was picked up a small number of times. The study, taken as a whole, reports: Post-booster repertoires contained most primary-vaccination clones again (approximately 95% CD4, less than 90% CD8).

V gave up 3 bases and J gave up 4 bases, with 13 bases separating them. The CDR3 runs 15 residues. CDR1 and CDR2 from the germline V gene are ENHRY and SYGVKD. In TCRdb, the 5' RACE reads were re-called with MiXCR into one record per CDR3 protein. The sample includes more than 45,000 distinct CDR3 sequences, approximately 5.5% of them seen just once. The chain is built from TRBV10-3 and TRBJ2-1; possible D gene TRBD1, 6 bases. This sample comprised PBMCs, either bulk or a sorted T-cell subset (CD4+, CD8+, memory, or dextramer-sorted; not recorded which), obtained on the day of the yellow fever booster vaccination. The sequence was obtained from a man aged 18 to 29 who received the YFV17D yellow fever vaccine. The CDR3, as DNA: TGTGCCATCAGTGACACCGGGACACTTTACAATGAGCAGTTCTTC. It specifies CAISDTGTLYNEQFF.